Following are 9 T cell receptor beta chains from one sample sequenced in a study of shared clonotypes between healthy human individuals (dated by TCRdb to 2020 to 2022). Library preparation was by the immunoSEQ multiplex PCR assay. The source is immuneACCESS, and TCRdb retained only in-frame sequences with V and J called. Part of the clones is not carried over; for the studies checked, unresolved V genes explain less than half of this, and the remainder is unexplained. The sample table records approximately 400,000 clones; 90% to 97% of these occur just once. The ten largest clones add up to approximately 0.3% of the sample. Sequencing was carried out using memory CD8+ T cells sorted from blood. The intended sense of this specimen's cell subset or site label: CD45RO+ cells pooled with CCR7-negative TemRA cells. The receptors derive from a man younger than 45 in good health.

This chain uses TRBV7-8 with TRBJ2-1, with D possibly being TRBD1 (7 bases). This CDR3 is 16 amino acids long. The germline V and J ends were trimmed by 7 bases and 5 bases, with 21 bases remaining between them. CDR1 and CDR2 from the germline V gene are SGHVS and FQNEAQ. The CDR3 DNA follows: TGTGCCAGCAACAACGAAAGGGGGCGGGGACACAATGAGCAGTTCTTC. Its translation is CASNNERGRGHNEQFF.

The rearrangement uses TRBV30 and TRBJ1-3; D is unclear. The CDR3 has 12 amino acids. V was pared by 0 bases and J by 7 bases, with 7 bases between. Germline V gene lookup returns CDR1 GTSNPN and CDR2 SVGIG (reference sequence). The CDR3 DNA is TGTGCCTGGAGTGTACGTGTGAACACCATATATTTT. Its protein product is CAWSVRVNTIYF.

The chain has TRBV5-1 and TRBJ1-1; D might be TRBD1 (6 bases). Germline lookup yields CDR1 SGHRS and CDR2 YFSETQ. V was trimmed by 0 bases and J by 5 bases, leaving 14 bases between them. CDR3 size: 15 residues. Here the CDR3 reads CASSLGNTGRTEAFF. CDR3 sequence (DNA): TGCGCCAGCAGCTTGGGCAATACAGGGAGAACTGAAGCTTTCTTT.

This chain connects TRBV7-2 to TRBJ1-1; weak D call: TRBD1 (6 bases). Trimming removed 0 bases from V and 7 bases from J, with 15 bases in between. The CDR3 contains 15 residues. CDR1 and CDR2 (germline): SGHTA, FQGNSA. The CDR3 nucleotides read TGTGCCAGCAGCTTAGCCGACAGGCCCTACGGTGAAGCTTTCTTT. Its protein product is CASSLADRPYGEAFF.

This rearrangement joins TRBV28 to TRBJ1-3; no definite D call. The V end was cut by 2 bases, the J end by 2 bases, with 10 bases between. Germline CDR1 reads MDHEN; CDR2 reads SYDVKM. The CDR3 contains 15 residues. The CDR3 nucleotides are TGTGCCAGCAGTTTAAGGGAGGGAACTGGAAACACCATATATTTT. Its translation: CASSLREGTGNTIYF.

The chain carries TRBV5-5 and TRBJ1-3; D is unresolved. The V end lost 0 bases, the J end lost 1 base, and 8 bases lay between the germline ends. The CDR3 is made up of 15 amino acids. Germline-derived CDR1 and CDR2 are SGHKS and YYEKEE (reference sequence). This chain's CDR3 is CASSLGAGSGNTIYF. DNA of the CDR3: TGTGCCAGCAGCTTGGGTGCGGGTTCTGGAAACACCATATATTTT.

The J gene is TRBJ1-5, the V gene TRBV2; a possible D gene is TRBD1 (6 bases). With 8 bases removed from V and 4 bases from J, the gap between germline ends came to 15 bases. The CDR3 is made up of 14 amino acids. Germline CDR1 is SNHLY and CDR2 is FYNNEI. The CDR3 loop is CASSPEGGNQPQHF. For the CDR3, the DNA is TGTGCCAGCTCTCCGGAGGGGGGGAATCAGCCCCAGCATTTT.

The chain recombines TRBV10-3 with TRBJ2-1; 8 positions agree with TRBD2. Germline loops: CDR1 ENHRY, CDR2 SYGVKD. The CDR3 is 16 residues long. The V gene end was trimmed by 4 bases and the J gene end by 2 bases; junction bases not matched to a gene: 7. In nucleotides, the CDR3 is TGTGCCATCAGTGTCGCAGCGGGACTAGCCTACAATGAGCAGTTCTTC. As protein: CAISVAAGLAYNEQFF.

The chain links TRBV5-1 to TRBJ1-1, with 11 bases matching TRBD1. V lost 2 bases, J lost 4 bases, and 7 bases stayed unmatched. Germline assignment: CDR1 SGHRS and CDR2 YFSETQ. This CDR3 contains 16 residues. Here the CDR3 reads CASSLTAGTGGTEAFF. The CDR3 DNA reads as TGCGCCAGCAGCTTAACTGCCGGGACAGGGGGCACTGAAGCTTTCTTT. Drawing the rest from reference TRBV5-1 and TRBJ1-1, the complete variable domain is KAGVTQTPRYLIKTRGQQVTLSCSPISGHRSVSWYQQTPGQGLQFLFEYFSETQRNKGNFPGRFSGRQFSNSRSEMNVSTLELGDSALYLCASSLTAGTGGTEAFFGQGTRLTVV.